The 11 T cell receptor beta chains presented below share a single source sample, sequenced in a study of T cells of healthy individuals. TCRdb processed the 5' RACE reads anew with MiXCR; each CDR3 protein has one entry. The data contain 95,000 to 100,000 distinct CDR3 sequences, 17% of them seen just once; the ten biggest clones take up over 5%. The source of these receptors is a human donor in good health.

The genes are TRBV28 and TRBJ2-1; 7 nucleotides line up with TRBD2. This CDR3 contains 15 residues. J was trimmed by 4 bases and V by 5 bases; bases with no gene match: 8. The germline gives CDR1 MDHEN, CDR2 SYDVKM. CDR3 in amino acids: CASSPPGLRYNEQFF. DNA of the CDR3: TGTGCCAGCAGTCCCCCGGGACTACGATACAATGAGCAGTTCTTC.

CDR3 region: CASSPPTETGELFF. In DNA, the CDR3 is TGCGCCAGCAGCCCCCCTACCGAAACCGGGGAGCTGTTTTTT. The rearrangement joins TRBV4-1 to TRBJ2-2, with unresolved D. The CDR3 is 14 residues long. V was cut by 4 bases and J by 5 bases, with 11 bases left in between. Germline loops: CDR1 MGHRA, CDR2 YSYEKL.

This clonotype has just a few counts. CDR3 protein: CASIERGRTTEAFF. The CDR3 bases are TGTGCCAGCATCGAGAGGGGACGGACGACTGAAGCTTTCTTT. V and J are TRBV6-2 or TRBV6-3 and TRBJ1-1; a weak D match, TRBD1 (5 bases). V was cut by 7 bases and J by 5 bases, with 17 bases left in between. CDR3 length: 14 residues. The germline V gene encodes CDR1 MNHEY and CDR2 SVGEGT.

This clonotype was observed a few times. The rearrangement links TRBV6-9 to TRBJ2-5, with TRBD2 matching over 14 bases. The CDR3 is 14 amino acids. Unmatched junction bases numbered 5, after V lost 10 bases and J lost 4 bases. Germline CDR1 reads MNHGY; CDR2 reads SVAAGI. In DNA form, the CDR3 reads TGTGCCAAGGGACTAGCGGGAGTAAGAGAGACCCAGTACTTC. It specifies CAKGLAGVRETQYF.

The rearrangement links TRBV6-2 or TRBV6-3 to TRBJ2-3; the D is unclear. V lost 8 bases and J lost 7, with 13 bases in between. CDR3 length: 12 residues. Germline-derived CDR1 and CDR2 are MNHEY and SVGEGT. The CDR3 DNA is TGTGCCAGCGGGCCTGGAAGCAATACGCAGTATTTT. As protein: CASGPGSNTQYF.

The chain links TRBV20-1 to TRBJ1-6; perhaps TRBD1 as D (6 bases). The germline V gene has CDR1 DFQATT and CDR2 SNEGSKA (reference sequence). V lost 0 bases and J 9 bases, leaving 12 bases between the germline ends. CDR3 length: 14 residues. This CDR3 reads CSARDNRDSSPLHF. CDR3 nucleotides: TGCAGTGCTAGAGATAACAGGGATAGTTCACCCCTCCACTTT.

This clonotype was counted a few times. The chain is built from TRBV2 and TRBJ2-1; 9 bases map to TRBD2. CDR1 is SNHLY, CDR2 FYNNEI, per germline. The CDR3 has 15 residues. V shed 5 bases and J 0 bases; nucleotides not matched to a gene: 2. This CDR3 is CASSSAGGSYNEQFF. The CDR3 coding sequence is TGTGCCAGCAGTTCAGCGGGAGGCTCCTACAATGAGCAGTTCTTC.

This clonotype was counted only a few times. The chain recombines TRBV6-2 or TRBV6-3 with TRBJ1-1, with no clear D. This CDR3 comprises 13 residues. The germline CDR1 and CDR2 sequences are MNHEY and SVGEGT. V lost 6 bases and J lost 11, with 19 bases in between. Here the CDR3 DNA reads TGTGCCAGCAGCCGTGGTCGAGGTCTGCGGGCTTTCTTT. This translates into CASSRGRGLRAFF.

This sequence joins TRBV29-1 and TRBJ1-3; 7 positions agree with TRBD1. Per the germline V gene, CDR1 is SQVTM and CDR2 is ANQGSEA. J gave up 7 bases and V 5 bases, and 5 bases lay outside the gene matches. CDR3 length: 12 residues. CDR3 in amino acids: CSVLQGPNTIYF. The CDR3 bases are TGCAGCGTTTTACAGGGGCCGAACACCATATATTTT.

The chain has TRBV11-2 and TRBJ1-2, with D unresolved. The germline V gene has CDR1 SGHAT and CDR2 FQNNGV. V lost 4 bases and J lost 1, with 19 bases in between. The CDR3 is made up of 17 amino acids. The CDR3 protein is CASSSISRGIRNYGYTF. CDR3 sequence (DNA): TGTGCCAGCAGCTCGATTAGCCGAGGGATTCGTAACTATGGCTACACCTTC.

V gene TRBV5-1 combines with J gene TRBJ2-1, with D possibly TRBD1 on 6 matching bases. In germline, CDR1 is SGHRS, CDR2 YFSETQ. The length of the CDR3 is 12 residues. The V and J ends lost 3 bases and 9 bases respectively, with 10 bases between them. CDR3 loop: CASSWGRVEQFF. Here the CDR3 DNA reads TGCGCCAGCAGCTGGGGGCGCGTTGAGCAGTTCTTC.